This record concerns one T cell receptor beta chain sequence. Only in-frame clones appear in the TCRdb table, and some are missing; sequencing was by immunoSEQ multiplex PCR. The sample shows 35,000 to 45,000 clones, around 83% of them seen only once. The data derive from a study of lymphopenia after photon versus proton radiotherapy. The specimen was peripheral blood, collected from a patient treated with proton-based radiotherapy. The receptor's source is a woman aged 70-85 years with pancreatic cancer.

The CDR3 loop reads CASTSNQPQHF. CDR3 nucleotide sequence: TGTGCCAGCACTAGCAATCAGCCCCAGCATTTT. V gene TRBV28 combines with J gene TRBJ1-5; D uncertain. In germline, CDR1 is MDHEN, CDR2 SYDVKM. Trimming shortened V by 7 bases and J by 0 bases, and 1 base separated the two germline ends. The CDR3 covers 11 residues.